The rows below give T cell receptor beta chains drawn from one sample of a study of tumor-infiltrating lymphocytes in localized non-small cell lung cancer. Only in-frame clones appear in the TCRdb table, and some are missing; sequencing was by immunoSEQ multiplex PCR. This table has about 11,000 clones, just over 85% appearing once. The sequenced sample was uninvolved lung tissue not adjacent to the tumor. All receptors come from a human donor with non-small cell lung cancer. CDR3s include the opening cysteine and the closing phenylalanine or tryptophan. The D gene is left open where the match is weak. Not every row has a clone size; where given, it reads once, few, many or a size class.

D gene: -; clone size: -; J gene: TRBJ2-3; V gene: TRBV6-1; CDR3 DNA: TGTGCCAGCAGGGCAGCAGATACGCAGTATTTT; CDR3 protein: CASRAADTQYF
D gene: TRBD1; clone size: -; J gene: TRBJ2-7; V gene: TRBV14; CDR3 DNA: TGTGCCAGCAGCCCGACCCGGGACAGGGACTACGAGCAGTACTTC; CDR3 protein: CASSPTRDRDYEQYF
D gene: TRBD1; clone size: -; J gene: TRBJ2-7; V gene: TRBV6-5; CDR3 DNA: TGTGCCAGCAGCGGGACGGGGACAGGGTTCTACGAGCAGTACTTC; CDR3 protein: CASSGTGTGFYEQYF
D gene: TRBD2; clone size: -; J gene: TRBJ2-5; V gene: TRBV14; CDR3 DNA: TGTGCCAGCAGCCAGCCCCTGCCCCTAGCGGGGGGGCAAGAGACCCAGTACTTC; CDR3 protein: CASSQPLPLAGGQETQYF
D gene: -; clone size: -; J gene: TRBJ2-3; V gene: TRBV11-2; CDR3 DNA: TGTGCCAGCAGCCCAAGGAAGGCGACGCAGTATTTT; CDR3 protein: CASSPRKATQYF
D gene: TRBD1; clone size: -; J gene: TRBJ1-5; V gene: TRBV27; CDR3 DNA: TGTGCCAGCAGCCTGGGGACAGGGGAAGGTCAGCCCCAGCATTTT; CDR3 protein: CASSLGTGEGQPQHF
D gene: -; clone size: -; J gene: TRBJ1-4; V gene: TRBV5-1; CDR3 DNA: TGCGCCAGCAGCCGGGGGGCGGAGGGGACTGAAAAACTGTTTTTT; CDR3 protein: CASSRGAEGTEKLFF
D gene: TRBD1; clone size: -; J gene: TRBJ2-3; V gene: TRBV9; CDR3 DNA: TGTGCCAGCAGCCCCTCGGGACAGGGCCCCGGGGATACGCAGTATTTT; CDR3 protein: CASSPSGQGPGDTQYF
D gene: -; clone size: few; J gene: TRBJ1-5; V gene: TRBV6-5; CDR3 DNA: TGTGCCAGCAGTCCCCCGGGTTATCAGCCCCAGCATTTT; CDR3 protein: CASSPPGYQPQHF
D gene: TRBD1; clone size: -; J gene: TRBJ2-3; V gene: TRBV7-9; CDR3 DNA: TGTGCCAGCAGCCAACAGGGGGCGGCAGATACGCAGTATTTT; CDR3 protein: CASSQQGAADTQYF
D gene: -; clone size: -; J gene: TRBJ2-7; V gene: TRBV5-6; CDR3 DNA: TGTGCCAGCAGCATATTTGACGGGGAGGCTTCCTACGAGCAGTACTTC; CDR3 protein: CASSIFDGEASYEQYF
D gene: TRBD1; clone size: -; J gene: TRBJ2-2; V gene: TRBV30; CDR3 DNA: TGTGCCTGGAGCACCGGGACAGGCTTCACCGGGGAGCTGTTTTTT; CDR3 protein: CAWSTGTGFTGELFF
D gene: TRBD1; clone size: -; J gene: TRBJ1-2; V gene: TRBV7-2; CDR3 DNA: TGTGCCAGCAGCCGGACAGGGTACGGCTACACCTTC; CDR3 protein: CASSRTGYGYTF
D gene: -; clone size: once; J gene: TRBJ2-7; V gene: TRBV5-1; CDR3 DNA: TGCGCCAGCAGCGAAACAGGGAAAGGGTACGAGCAGTACTTC; CDR3 protein: CASSETGKGYEQYF
D gene: -; clone size: -; J gene: TRBJ1-6; V gene: TRBV7-6; CDR3 DNA: TGTGCCAGCAGATCGGGACAACTGAATTCACCCCTCCACTTT; CDR3 protein: CASRSGQLNSPLHF
D gene: -; clone size: -; J gene: TRBJ2-7; V gene: TRBV6-1; CDR3 DNA: TGTGCCAGCACTGTTATGTACGAGCAGTACTTC; CDR3 protein: CASTVMYEQYF
D gene: -; clone size: once; J gene: TRBJ1-3; V gene: TRBV5-1; CDR3 DNA: TGCGCCAGCAGCGACTCTTGGGTCTCTGGAAACACCATATATTTT; CDR3 protein: CASSDSWVSGNTIYF
D gene: -; clone size: once; J gene: TRBJ2-2; V gene: TRBV27; CDR3 DNA: TGTGCCAGCAGTTTAGATAACACCGGGGAGCTGTTTTTT; CDR3 protein: CASSLDNTGELFF
D gene: -; clone size: -; J gene: TRBJ1-1; V gene: TRBV5-1; CDR3 DNA: TGCGCCAGCAGCTTGGAAAGGGGGGGAATGGTCGCTGAAGCTTTCTTT; CDR3 protein: CASSLERGGMVAEAFF
D gene: TRBD1; clone size: -; J gene: TRBJ1-4; V gene: TRBV5-6; CDR3 DNA: TGTGCCAGTTCGGACAGGGTAAAAGAAAAACTGTTTTTT; CDR3 protein: CASSDRVKEKLFF
D gene: TRBD2; clone size: -; J gene: TRBJ2-2; V gene: TRBV11-2; CDR3 DNA: TGTGCCAGCAGCTTACCTCTGAACGGGGGGGCAGCCACCGGGGAGCTGTTTTTT; CDR3 protein: CASSLPLNGGAATGELFF
D gene: TRBD1; clone size: once; J gene: TRBJ1-6; V gene: TRBV11-2; CDR3 DNA: TGTGCCAGCAGCTTAAGGGGGACAGGGGCCGGTTCACCCCTCCACTTT; CDR3 protein: CASSLRGTGAGSPLHF
D gene: -; clone size: -; J gene: TRBJ1-2; V gene: TRBV29-1; CDR3 DNA: TGCAGCGTTGAAGATTCTGCCACCTTACTCTATGGCTACACCTTC; CDR3 protein: CSVEDSATLLYGYTF
D gene: TRBD1; clone size: once; J gene: TRBJ1-2; V gene: TRBV28; CDR3 DNA: TGTGCCAGCAGTCTCCTCCGGACAGGGTACTATGGCTACACCTTC; CDR3 protein: CASSLLRTGYYGYTF
D gene: TRBD1; clone size: -; J gene: TRBJ1-1; V gene: TRBV5-6; CDR3 DNA: TGTGCCAGCAGCTTCGGGACAGGGGTTTTGAACACTGAAGCTTTCTTT; CDR3 protein: CASSFGTGVLNTEAFF
D gene: TRBD1; clone size: -; J gene: TRBJ1-1; V gene: TRBV30; CDR3 DNA: TGTGCCTGGGTACAGGGGGCAGGAACTGAAGCTTTCTTT; CDR3 protein: CAWVQGAGTEAFF
D gene: -; clone size: few; J gene: TRBJ2-1; V gene: TRBV6-1; CDR3 DNA: TGTGCCAGCAGTGACGGCCAGGAGTACAATGAGCAGTTCTTC; CDR3 protein: CASSDGQEYNEQFF